A selection of T cell receptor beta chains follows, all from one sample in a study of blood T cell repertoires in COVID-19. Here immunoSEQ multiplex PCR was the method, and the copy in TCRdb shows in-frame clones only, minus some. The data show roughly 200,000 clones, with roughly 84% seen just once and 4.5% to 5% held by the top ten. Sequencing used peripheral blood. The origin of the receptors is a woman older than 75 with acute or convalescent COVID-19. Each CDR3 is given with its conserved first and last residue. Fields, in order: J gene, clone size, D gene, V gene, CDR3 DNA, CDR3 protein. A D gene is named only where the DNA matches it firmly. Size values are once, few and many counts, or a class for expanded clones, and some rows have none.

j_gene: TRBJ2-7
abundance: NA
d_gene: NA
v_gene: TRBV6-5
CDR3nt: TGTGCCAGCAGCGTCCCCTACGAGCAGTACTTC
CDR3aa: CASSVPYEQYF

j_gene: TRBJ2-5
abundance: once
d_gene: NA
v_gene: TRBV18
CDR3nt: TGTGCCAGCTCACCCGGGACTGAACGAGAGACCCAGTACTTC
CDR3aa: CASSPGTERETQYF

j_gene: TRBJ1-5
abundance: NA
d_gene: TRBD1
v_gene: TRBV7-2
CDR3nt: TGTGCCAGCAGAGAAGGACAGGGCGGTAGCAATCAGCCCCAGCATTTT
CDR3aa: CASREGQGGSNQPQHF

j_gene: TRBJ2-1
abundance: NA
d_gene: TRBD2
v_gene: TRBV29-1
CDR3nt: TGCAGCGTGATGCCTAGCGGGAGGTATTATGAGCAGTTCTTC
CDR3aa: CSVMPSGRYYEQFF

j_gene: TRBJ2-5
abundance: NA
d_gene: NA
v_gene: TRBV5-1
CDR3nt: TGCGCCAGCAGCTTCGGAGAGACCCAGTACTTC
CDR3aa: CASSFGETQYF

j_gene: TRBJ2-2
abundance: NA
d_gene: NA
v_gene: TRBV27
CDR3nt: TGTGCCAGCACCCCAGGGGTATGGGCCGCCGGGGAGCTGTTTTTT
CDR3aa: CASTPGVWAAGELFF

j_gene: TRBJ1-1
abundance: NA
d_gene: NA
v_gene: TRBV27
CDR3nt: TGTGCCAGCAAGTTGGCGGGAACTGAAGCTTTCTTT
CDR3aa: CASKLAGTEAFF

j_gene: TRBJ1-3
abundance: few
d_gene: TRBD1
v_gene: TRBV6-5
CDR3nt: TGTGCCAGCAGCCGACAGGGCGAGGACACCATATATTTT
CDR3aa: CASSRQGEDTIYF

j_gene: TRBJ2-1
abundance: NA
d_gene: NA
v_gene: TRBV10-3
CDR3nt: TGTGCCATCAGTGAGTCGCGGGGAGGATCAAGCTCCTACAATGAGCAGTTCTTC
CDR3aa: CAISESRGGSSSYNEQFF

j_gene: TRBJ1-6
abundance: NA
d_gene: NA
v_gene: TRBV28
CDR3nt: TGTGCCAGCAGTCCGATGGGACAAGATAATTCACCCCTCCACTTT
CDR3aa: CASSPMGQDNSPLHF

j_gene: TRBJ2-2
abundance: NA
d_gene: TRBD1
v_gene: TRBV27
CDR3nt: TGTGCCAGCAGTTTTGGAAGGGGGCTCGTATCGAACACCGGGGAGCTGTTTTTT
CDR3aa: CASSFGRGLVSNTGELFF

j_gene: TRBJ1-1
abundance: NA
d_gene: NA
v_gene: TRBV12-3/TRBV12-4
CDR3nt: TGTGCCAGCGGACGACAGCTAAACACTGAAGCTTTCTTT
CDR3aa: CASGRQLNTEAFF

j_gene: TRBJ1-2
abundance: NA
d_gene: TRBD1
v_gene: TRBV6-5
CDR3nt: TGTGCCAGCAGTTACAGAGACAGGGCCTATGGCTACACCTTC
CDR3aa: CASSYRDRAYGYTF

j_gene: TRBJ2-1
abundance: NA
d_gene: NA
v_gene: TRBV6-5
CDR3nt: TGTGCCAGCCACCCGGGAGAGGGAAGGGTCAATGAGCAGTTCTTC
CDR3aa: CASHPGEGRVNEQFF

j_gene: TRBJ1-4
abundance: NA
d_gene: TRBD1
v_gene: TRBV5-1
CDR3nt: TGCGCCAGCAGCATAGACAGGGTGAGGATGTTTTTT
CDR3aa: CASSIDRVRMFF

j_gene: TRBJ1-1
abundance: NA
d_gene: NA
v_gene: TRBV28
CDR3nt: TGTGCCAGCAGTTTTCTGAGGGAAATGAACACTGAAGCTTTCTTT
CDR3aa: CASSFLREMNTEAFF

j_gene: TRBJ2-7
abundance: NA
d_gene: NA
v_gene: TRBV30
CDR3nt: TGTGCCTCCTCCTTAAATTACGAGCAGTACTTC
CDR3aa: CASSLNYEQYF

j_gene: TRBJ1-1
abundance: NA
d_gene: TRBD1
v_gene: TRBV9
CDR3nt: TGTGCCAGCAGCACCGCCGGACAGGGGGCAGCTTTCTTT
CDR3aa: CASSTAGQGAAFF

j_gene: TRBJ2-6
abundance: NA
d_gene: NA
v_gene: TRBV5-6
CDR3nt: TGTGCCAGCAGCTTGTGGAGCTCTGGGGCCAACGTCCTGACTTTC
CDR3aa: CASSLWSSGANVLTF

j_gene: TRBJ2-2
abundance: NA
d_gene: NA
v_gene: TRBV28
CDR3nt: TGTGCCAGCAGTTTAGGGCAGGGGATAAACACCGGGGAGCTGTTTTTT
CDR3aa: CASSLGQGINTGELFF

j_gene: TRBJ1-1
abundance: few
d_gene: NA
v_gene: TRBV7-9
CDR3nt: TGTGCCAGCAGCTTAGTTCGGACAGAAGCTTTCTTT
CDR3aa: CASSLVRTEAFF

j_gene: TRBJ1-2
abundance: NA
d_gene: NA
v_gene: TRBV25-1
CDR3nt: TGTGCCAGCAGTGATTGGAGCCTCTACACCTTC
CDR3aa: CASSDWSLYTF

j_gene: TRBJ1-5
abundance: NA
d_gene: TRBD1
v_gene: TRBV29-1
CDR3nt: TGCAGCGTTGAAATCAGGGGGCGCGGTCAGCCCCAGCATTTT
CDR3aa: CSVEIRGRGQPQHF

j_gene: TRBJ1-1
abundance: NA
d_gene: NA
v_gene: TRBV15
CDR3nt: TGTGCCACCAGCAGAGAGGAGGACACTGAAGCTTTCTTT
CDR3aa: CATSREEDTEAFF

j_gene: TRBJ2-7
abundance: NA
d_gene: NA
v_gene: TRBV28
CDR3nt: TGTGCCAGCAGTTTAAACAGTCCCTACGAGCAGTACTTC
CDR3aa: CASSLNSPYEQYF

j_gene: TRBJ2-4
abundance: NA
d_gene: NA
v_gene: TRBV6-2/TRBV6-3
CDR3nt: TGTGCCAGCAGTTACCCCCTGGGAGGGGGGGGAGCCAAAAACATTCAGTACTTC
CDR3aa: CASSYPLGGGGAKNIQYF

j_gene: TRBJ2-1
abundance: NA
d_gene: NA
v_gene: TRBV21-1
CDR3nt: TGTGCCAGCACCATAGCGGGAGCCTACAATGAGCAGTTCTTC
CDR3aa: CASTIAGAYNEQFF

j_gene: TRBJ2-4
abundance: NA
d_gene: TRBD1
v_gene: TRBV5-5
CDR3nt: TGTGCCAGCAGCGCGGCGACAGGGTGGCGGGACATTCAGTACTTC
CDR3aa: CASSAATGWRDIQYF

j_gene: TRBJ1-1
abundance: NA
d_gene: NA
v_gene: TRBV6-6
CDR3nt: TGTGCCAGCAGTTACCAGGGAAACACTGAAGCTTTCTTT
CDR3aa: CASSYQGNTEAFF

j_gene: TRBJ1-1
abundance: NA
d_gene: TRBD1
v_gene: TRBV18
CDR3nt: TGTGCCAGCTCACCGATACAGGGGCCGAACACTGAAGCTTTCTTT
CDR3aa: CASSPIQGPNTEAFF

j_gene: TRBJ1-1
abundance: NA
d_gene: NA
v_gene: TRBV20-1
CDR3nt: TGCAGTTCAAAAATGAACACTGAAGCTTTCTTT
CDR3aa: CSSKMNTEAFF

j_gene: TRBJ2-7
abundance: once
d_gene: NA
v_gene: TRBV19
CDR3nt: TGTGCCAGTGCAGACAGGATTGACTCCTACGAGCAGTACTTC
CDR3aa: CASADRIDSYEQYF

j_gene: TRBJ1-2
abundance: NA
d_gene: TRBD1
v_gene: TRBV7-9
CDR3nt: TGTGCCAGCAGCAGGGGACAGGGTGACTATGGCTACACCTTC
CDR3aa: CASSRGQGDYGYTF

j_gene: TRBJ1-1
abundance: NA
d_gene: NA
v_gene: TRBV29-1
CDR3nt: TGCAGCGTTGGGACGGGGGGCAGGGACACTGAAGCTTTCTTT
CDR3aa: CSVGTGGRDTEAFF

j_gene: TRBJ2-5
abundance: NA
d_gene: NA
v_gene: TRBV7-9
CDR3nt: TGTGCCAGCAGCTTAGTCGGGAGAGAGACCCAGTACTTC
CDR3aa: CASSLVGRETQYF

j_gene: TRBJ1-1
abundance: NA
d_gene: TRBD1
v_gene: TRBV18
CDR3nt: TGTGCCATCCGGGGACAGATGAACACTGAAGCTTTCTTT
CDR3aa: CAIRGQMNTEAFF

j_gene: TRBJ1-2
abundance: NA
d_gene: TRBD1
v_gene: TRBV7-8
CDR3nt: TGTGCCAGCAGCTTATTGGTCCGGGACAGGGGGCGCGGTGACTATGGCTACACCTTC
CDR3aa: CASSLLVRDRGRGDYGYTF

j_gene: TRBJ2-7
abundance: NA
d_gene: TRBD2
v_gene: TRBV13
CDR3nt: TGTGCCAGCAGCTTCGGCCCGACTAGCGGACCCTACGAGCAGTACTTC
CDR3aa: CASSFGPTSGPYEQYF

j_gene: TRBJ2-7
abundance: NA
d_gene: TRBD2
v_gene: TRBV6-6
CDR3nt: TGTGCCTCCGACGGGACTAGCGGGGACTACGAGCAGTACTTC
CDR3aa: CASDGTSGDYEQYF

j_gene: TRBJ2-7
abundance: few
d_gene: TRBD2
v_gene: TRBV10-2
CDR3nt: TGCGCCAGCAGTGAGGCGGGAGCGGTCACCTACGAGCAGTACTTC
CDR3aa: CASSEAGAVTYEQYF

j_gene: TRBJ2-1
abundance: NA
d_gene: NA
v_gene: TRBV9
CDR3nt: TGTGCCAGCAGCGTAGTGGCTAGCGAGCCCTACAATGAGCAGTTCTTC
CDR3aa: CASSVVASEPYNEQFF

j_gene: TRBJ2-2
abundance: NA
d_gene: TRBD2
v_gene: TRBV7-9
CDR3nt: TGTGCCAGCAGCGCCGGACTAGCGGTCGGGGAGCTGTTTTTT
CDR3aa: CASSAGLAVGELFF

j_gene: TRBJ2-5
abundance: NA
d_gene: TRBD1
v_gene: TRBV10-3
CDR3nt: TGTGCCATCAGCAATTCACAGGGGGATAGGGAGACCCAGTACTTC
CDR3aa: CAISNSQGDRETQYF

j_gene: TRBJ1-2
abundance: NA
d_gene: TRBD1
v_gene: TRBV19
CDR3nt: TGTGCCAGTAGTCCCGCGGACAGGGAGGGAGCCTACACCTTC
CDR3aa: CASSPADREGAYTF

j_gene: TRBJ2-3
abundance: NA
d_gene: NA
v_gene: TRBV27
CDR3nt: TGTGCCAGCAGTGCTAGGACGCAGTATTTT
CDR3aa: CASSARTQYF

j_gene: TRBJ1-5
abundance: NA
d_gene: TRBD1
v_gene: TRBV2
CDR3nt: TGTGCCAGCAGTGGACAGGGGAGCAATCAGCCCCAGCATTTT
CDR3aa: CASSGQGSNQPQHF

j_gene: TRBJ2-1
abundance: NA
d_gene: TRBD2
v_gene: TRBV5-5
CDR3nt: TGTGCCAGCAGCTTGCCAGCGGGAGGGCCGGAGGATGAGCAGTTCTTC
CDR3aa: CASSLPAGGPEDEQFF

j_gene: TRBJ1-5
abundance: NA
d_gene: NA
v_gene: TRBV2
CDR3nt: TGTGCCAGCAGGGTGGGGGCCCATCAGCCCCAGCATTTT
CDR3aa: CASRVGAHQPQHF

j_gene: TRBJ2-1
abundance: NA
d_gene: NA
v_gene: TRBV5-1
CDR3nt: TGCGCCAGCAGCTTGGATGAGCGGACCTACAATGAGCAGTTCTTC
CDR3aa: CASSLDERTYNEQFF

j_gene: TRBJ1-3
abundance: NA
d_gene: TRBD1
v_gene: TRBV18
CDR3nt: TGTGCCAGCTCACCACCGGACAGGGGGCCCGGAAACACCATATATTTT
CDR3aa: CASSPPDRGPGNTIYF

j_gene: TRBJ2-7
abundance: NA
d_gene: NA
v_gene: TRBV21-1
CDR3nt: TGTGCCAGCAGCAGACAGGGTTCTAGCTACGAGCAGTACTTC
CDR3aa: CASSRQGSSYEQYF

j_gene: TRBJ1-1
abundance: NA
d_gene: NA
v_gene: TRBV12-3/TRBV12-4
CDR3nt: TGTGCCAGCAGGCGGGGCGCGTATGAAGCTTTCTTT
CDR3aa: CASRRGAYEAFF

j_gene: TRBJ2-1
abundance: once
d_gene: TRBD2
v_gene: TRBV5-1
CDR3nt: TGCGCCAGCAGCTTGTGGGCCGGGAGGGAGAGCTCCTACAATGAGCAGTTCTTC
CDR3aa: CASSLWAGRESSYNEQFF

j_gene: TRBJ1-4
abundance: NA
d_gene: NA
v_gene: TRBV11-2
CDR3nt: TGTGCCAGCAGCTTAGACGGACATTCTAATGAAAAACTGTTTTTT
CDR3aa: CASSLDGHSNEKLFF